These 18 T cell receptor beta chains originate from one sample sequenced in a study of blood T cell repertoires in COVID-19. Some clones are missing from TCRdb's copy, which holds only in-frame ones; the method was immunoSEQ multiplex PCR. The data show approximately 150,000 clones, approximately 90% seen once. The sequenced sample was PBMCs or T cells enriched from blood (not recorded which). The receptors stem from a woman in her 40s who had been exposed to COVID-19.

This rearrangement joins TRBV6-6 to TRBJ2-2; 8 nucleotides match TRBD1. The CDR3 totals 13 residues. J gave up 4 bases and V 11 bases, and 6 bases lay outside the gene matches. The V gene's germline CDR1 is MNHNY and CDR2 SVGAGI (reference sequence). The CDR3 sequence is CAGEQGGTGELFF. CDR3 sequence (DNA): TGTGCCGGTGAACAGGGGGGCACCGGGGAGCTGTTTTTT.

The CDR3 region is CASSPTRDSSYEQYF. The CDR3 region has the DNA TGTGCCAGCAGCCCCACCCGGGACAGCTCCTACGAGCAGTACTTC. The chain couples TRBV28 to TRBJ2-7, with 7 bases aligning to TRBD1. Trimming at V came to 6 bases and at J to 0 bases, leaving 8 bases not matched to a gene. CDR1 MDHEN and CDR2 SYDVKM come from the germline V gene. CDR3 size: 15 residues.

The chain has TRBV11-3 and TRBJ2-5; 12 bases map to TRBD2. In germline, CDR1 is SGHNT, CDR2 YENEEA. The trim removed 5 bases at V and 4 bases at J, leaving 5 bases unmatched. The CDR3 has 15 amino acids. CDR3 sequence reads: CASSRLAGGRETQYF. The CDR3 DNA follows: TGTGCCAGCAGCCGTCTAGCGGGGGGGAGAGAGACCCAGTACTTC.

The V gene is TRBV5-1, the J gene TRBJ1-6, with a weak D call TRBD1 (5 bases). This CDR3 region has 13 residues. The germline CDR1 and CDR2 sequences are SGHRS and YFSETQ. V was trimmed by 2 bases and J by 6 bases, leaving 6 bases between them. Here the CDR3 DNA reads TGCGCCAGCAGCTTTGACAGTAATTCACCCCTCCACTTT. Translating it yields CASSFDSNSPLHF. Combining the CDR3 with reference TRBV5-1 and TRBJ1-6 gives the whole variable domain KAGVTQTPRYLIKTRGQQVTLSCSPISGHRSVSWYQQTPGQGLQFLFEYFSETQRNKGNFPGRFSGRQFSNSRSEMNVSTLELGDSALYLCASSFDSNSPLHFGNGTRLTVT.

The chain uses TRBV5-1 and TRBJ2-2; the match to TRBD1 covers 7 bases. CDR1 is SGHRS and CDR2 is YFSETQ in the germline V gene. The CDR3 length is 13 residues. V gave up 5 bases and J gave up 5 bases; unmatched junction bases: 3. In DNA, the CDR3 is TGCGCCAGCAGGGACAGGTCAACCGGGGAGCTGTTTTTT. Residues: CASRDRSTGELFF.

The DNA of the CDR3 is TGTGCCAGCAGCTTAGAATTCGCTGGGCCGTACAATGAGCAGTTCTTC. Its translation: CASSLEFAGPYNEQFF. This chain links TRBV7-2 with TRBJ2-1; D gene ambiguous. The CDR3 is 16 amino acids. Germline loops: CDR1 SGHTA, CDR2 FQGNSA. With 1 base removed from V and 4 bases from J, the gap between germline ends came to 14 bases. The variable domain in full, completed from reference TRBV7-2 and TRBJ2-1, reads GAGVSQSPSNKVTEKGKDVELRCDPISGHTALYWYRQSLGQGLEFLIYFQGNSAPDKSGLPSDRFSAERTGGSVSTLTIQRTQQEDSAVYLCASSLEFAGPYNEQFFGPGTRLTVL.

The V gene is TRBV28, the J gene TRBJ2-7; the D gene is possibly TRBD1 (5 bases). This CDR3 is built from 12 residues. Germline loops: CDR1 MDHEN, CDR2 SYDVKM. The V end lost 6 bases, the J end lost 2 bases, and 8 bases lay between the germline ends. The CDR3 DNA is TGTGCCAGCAGCCTAGGGGCCTACGAGCAGTACTTC. It encodes CASSLGAYEQYF. Complete variable domain (other parts from reference TRBV28 and TRBJ2-7): DVKVTQSSRYLVKRTGEKVFLECVQDMDHENMFWYRQDPGLGLRLIYFSYDVKMKEKGDIPEGYSVSREKKERFSLILESASTNQTSMYLCASSLGAYEQYFGPGTRLTVT.

This clone came up a few times. The V call is TRBV28, the J call TRBJ1-4; D remains unclear. Germline-derived CDR1 and CDR2 are MDHEN and SYDVKM. V was trimmed by 6 bases and J by 4 bases, leaving 6 bases between them. CDR3 length: 12 amino acids. The CDR3 coding sequence is TGTGCCAGCAGCAGGCTTAATGAAAAACTGTTTTTT. Its protein product is CASSRLNEKLFF.

V is TRBV6-5 and J is TRBJ1-6, with 7 positions matching TRBD1. This CDR3 is built from 14 residues. Germline trimming cut 4 bases from V and 9 bases from J; bases unmatched to any gene: 6. Per germline, CDR1 MNHEY and CDR2 SVGAGI. The CDR3 here is CASSSGTDSSPLHF. DNA for the CDR3: TGTGCCAGCAGTTCCGGGACAGACAGTTCACCCCTCCACTTT.

J is TRBJ1-2 and V is TRBV28; 9 nucleotides match TRBD1. Germline CDR1 and CDR2: MDHEN and SYDVKM. This CDR3 has 14 residues. The trim removed 3 bases at V and 9 bases at J, leaving 8 bases unmatched. CDR3 nucleotides: TGTGCCAGCAGTTTTCCGGGGACAGGGTCGCGCTACACCTTC. This translates into CASSFPGTGSRYTF.

This clone is a singleton in its sample. The chain combines TRBV7-6 with TRBJ2-5, with TRBD2 matching over 8 bases. V was pared by 3 bases and J by 5 bases, with 8 bases of the junction left unmatched. CDR1 is SGHVS and CDR2 is FNYEAQ in the germline V gene. CDR3 length equals 15 residues. The CDR3 is CASSFSGGAMETQYF. Written as DNA, the CDR3 is TGTGCCAGCAGCTTTTCCGGGGGGGCCATGGAGACCCAGTACTTC.

This rearrangement joins TRBV3-1 (or the pseudogene TRBV3-2) to TRBJ2-2, with 10 nucleotides matching TRBD2. This CDR3 comprises 17 residues. J was trimmed by 4 bases and V by 7 bases; bases with no gene match: 12. Germline V gives CDR1 LGHDT, CDR2 YNNKEL (reference sequence). CDR3 in amino acids: CASMRGELAGSTGELFF. The CDR3 region has the DNA TGTGCCAGCATGCGGGGAGAACTAGCGGGATCCACCGGGGAGCTGTTTTTT.

The sample holds one count of this clone. The chain links TRBV9 to TRBJ2-5, with TRBD1 matching over 7 bases. Per the germline V gene, CDR1 is SGDLS and CDR2 is YYNGEE. The CDR3 is 15 residues long. The V and J ends lost 0 bases and 2 bases, in that order; junction bases with no gene match: 4. For the CDR3, the DNA is TGTGCCAGCAGCGTAGGGGACAGTAATCAAGAGACCCAGTACTTC. Amino acids: CASSVGDSNQETQYF. The full variable domain, with the rest looked up from reference TRBV9 and TRBJ2-5, is DSGVTQTPKHLITATGQRVTLRCSPRSGDLSVYWYQQSLDQGLQFLIQYYNGEERAKGNILERFSAQQFPDLHSELNLSSLELGDSALYFCASSVGDSNQETQYFGPGTRLLVL.

This clone is a singleton in its sample. This rearrangement joins TRBV7-9 to TRBJ2-7; 7 bases are a match to TRBD1. CDR3 length: 15 residues. The germline gives CDR1 SEHNR, CDR2 FQNEAQ (reference sequence). With V trimmed by 5 bases and J by 0 bases, 7 bases remained unmatched. CDR3: CASSGDRDSSYEQYF. The CDR3 region has the DNA TGTGCCAGCAGCGGTGACCGGGACAGCTCCTACGAGCAGTACTTC.

This chain connects TRBV6-1 to TRBJ1-6; D may be TRBD1 (5 bases). Germline loops: CDR1 MNHNS, CDR2 SASEGT. This CDR3 spans 15 amino acids. Trimming shortened V by 0 bases and J by 9 bases, and 12 bases separated the two germline ends. Here the CDR3 DNA reads TGTGCCAGCAGTGAAGCTCGGCAGGGAATTTCACCCCTCCACTTT. This codes for CASSEARQGISPLHF.

The chain employs TRBV3-1 (or the pseudogene TRBV3-2) and TRBJ1-2; 11 bases map to TRBD1. The length of the CDR3 is 14 residues. Germline CDR1 LGHDT, CDR2 YNNKEL (reference sequence). V was clipped by 6 bases and J by 4 bases; unmatched bases: 4. In DNA, the CDR3 is TGTGCCAGCAGTCCCGGGACAGGGGGCTATGGCTACACCTTC. This sequence encodes CASSPGTGGYGYTF.

The chain has TRBV9 and TRBJ1-3; 11 nucleotides agree with TRBD1. With 0 bases clipped from V and 3 bases from J, the junction kept 8 bases outside the gene matches. This CDR3 is built from 18 residues. CDR1 and CDR2 from the germline V gene are SGDLS and YYNGEE. The CDR3 bases are TGTGCCAGCAGCGTAGAGGGACAGGGGGTTTATAGTGGAAACACCATATATTTT. It translates to CASSVEGQGVYSGNTIYF.

The chain recombines TRBV2 with TRBJ1-1; no reliable D call. CDR3 size: 14 residues. Germline V gene sequence: CDR1 SNHLY, CDR2 FYNNEI. V gave up 5 bases and J gave up 1 base, with 11 bases separating them. The CDR3 sequence is CASSSSGGNTEAFF. DNA of the CDR3: TGTGCCAGCAGTTCCTCCGGCGGGAACACTGAAGCTTTCTTT. Full variable domain (remainder filled in from reference TRBV2 and TRBJ1-1): EPEVTQTPSHQVTQMGQEVILRCVPISNHLYFYWYRQILGQKVEFLVSFYNNEISEKSEIFDDQFSVERPDGSNFTLKIRSTKLEDSAMYFCASSSSGGNTEAFFGQGTRLTVV.